This entry is about one TCR beta chain. No antigen is known for it. At the Johns Hopkins FTIC core, DNA taken from cultured CD4+ T cells was sequenced by way of the Oncomine TCR Beta short-read assay. TCRdb ran MiXCR on the PCR reads and lists one entry per CDR3 protein. The repertoire includes about 26,000 distinct CDR3 sequences, around 65% of them detected once, and around 5% sits in the top ten. The entry originates in a study of vaccination and CD4 T cells after COVID-19. Treatment here: roughly 11-day PBMC culture with coronavirus spike peptide pools or control peptides (ViraFEST assay). Germline assignment: CDR1 SQVTM and CDR2 ANQGSEA. The length of the CDR3 is 13 residues. Deletions cut 1 base from V and 4 bases from J, with 11 bases between.

The TCR was taken from a human donor who had recovered from COVID-19. This chain links TRBV29-1 with TRBJ2-7; D not certain. The source material was CD4+ T cells from blood, cultured in vitro. The chain's CDR3 is CSVEGAGLYEQYF. The CDR3 DNA sequence: TGCAGCGTTGAAGGGGCAGGTCTTTACGAGCAGTACTTC.